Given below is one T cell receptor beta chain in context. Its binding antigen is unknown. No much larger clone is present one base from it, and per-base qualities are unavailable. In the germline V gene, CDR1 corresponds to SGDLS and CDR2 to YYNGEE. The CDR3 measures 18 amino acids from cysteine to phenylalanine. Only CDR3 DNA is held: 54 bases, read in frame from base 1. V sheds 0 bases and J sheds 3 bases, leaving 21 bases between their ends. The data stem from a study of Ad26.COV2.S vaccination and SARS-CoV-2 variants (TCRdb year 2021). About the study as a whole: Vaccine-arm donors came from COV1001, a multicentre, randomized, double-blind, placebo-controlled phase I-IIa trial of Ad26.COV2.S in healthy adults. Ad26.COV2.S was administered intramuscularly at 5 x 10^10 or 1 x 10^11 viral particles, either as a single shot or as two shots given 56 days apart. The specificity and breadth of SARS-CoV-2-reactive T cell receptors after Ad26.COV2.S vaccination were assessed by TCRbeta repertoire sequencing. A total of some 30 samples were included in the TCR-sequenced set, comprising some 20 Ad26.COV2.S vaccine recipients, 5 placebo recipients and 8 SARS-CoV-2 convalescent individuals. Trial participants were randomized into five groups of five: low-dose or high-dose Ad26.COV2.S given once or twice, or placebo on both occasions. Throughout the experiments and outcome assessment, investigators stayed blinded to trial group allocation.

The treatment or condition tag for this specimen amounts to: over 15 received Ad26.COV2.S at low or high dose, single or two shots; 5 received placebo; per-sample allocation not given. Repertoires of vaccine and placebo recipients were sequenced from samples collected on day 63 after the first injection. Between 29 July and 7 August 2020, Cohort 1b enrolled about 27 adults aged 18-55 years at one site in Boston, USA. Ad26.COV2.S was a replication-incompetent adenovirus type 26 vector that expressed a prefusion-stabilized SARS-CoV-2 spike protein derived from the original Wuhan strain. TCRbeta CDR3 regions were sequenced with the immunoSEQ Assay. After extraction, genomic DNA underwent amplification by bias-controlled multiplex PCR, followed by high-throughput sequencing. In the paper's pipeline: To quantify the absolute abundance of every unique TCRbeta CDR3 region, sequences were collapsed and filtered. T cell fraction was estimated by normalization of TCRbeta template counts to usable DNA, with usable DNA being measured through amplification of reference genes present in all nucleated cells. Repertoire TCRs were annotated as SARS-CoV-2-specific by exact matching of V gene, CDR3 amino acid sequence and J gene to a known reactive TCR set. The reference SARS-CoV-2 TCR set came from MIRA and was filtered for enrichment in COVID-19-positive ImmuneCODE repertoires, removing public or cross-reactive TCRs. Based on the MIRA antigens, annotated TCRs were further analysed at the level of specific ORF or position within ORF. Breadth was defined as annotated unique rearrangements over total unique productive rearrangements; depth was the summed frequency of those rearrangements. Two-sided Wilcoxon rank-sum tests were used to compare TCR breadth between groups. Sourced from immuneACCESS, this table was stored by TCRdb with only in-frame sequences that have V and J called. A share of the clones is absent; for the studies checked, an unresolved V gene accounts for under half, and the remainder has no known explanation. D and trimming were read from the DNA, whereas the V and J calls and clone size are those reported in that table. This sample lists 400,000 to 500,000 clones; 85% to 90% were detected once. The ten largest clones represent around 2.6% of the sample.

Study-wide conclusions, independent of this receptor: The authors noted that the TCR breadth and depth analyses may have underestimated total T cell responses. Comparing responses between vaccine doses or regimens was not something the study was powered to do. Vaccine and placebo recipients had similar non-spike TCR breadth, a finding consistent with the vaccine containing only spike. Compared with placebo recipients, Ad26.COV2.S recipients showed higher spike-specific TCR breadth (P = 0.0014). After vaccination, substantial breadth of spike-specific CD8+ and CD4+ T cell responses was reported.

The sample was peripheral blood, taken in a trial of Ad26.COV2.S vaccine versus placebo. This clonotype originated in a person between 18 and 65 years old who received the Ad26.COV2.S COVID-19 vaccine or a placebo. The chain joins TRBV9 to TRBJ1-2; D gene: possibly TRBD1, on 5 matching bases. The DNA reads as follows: TGTGCCAGCAGCGTAGCGGTGGGGGGTGGGGGATCCGACTATGGCTACACCTTC. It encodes CASSVAVGGGGSDYGYTF.